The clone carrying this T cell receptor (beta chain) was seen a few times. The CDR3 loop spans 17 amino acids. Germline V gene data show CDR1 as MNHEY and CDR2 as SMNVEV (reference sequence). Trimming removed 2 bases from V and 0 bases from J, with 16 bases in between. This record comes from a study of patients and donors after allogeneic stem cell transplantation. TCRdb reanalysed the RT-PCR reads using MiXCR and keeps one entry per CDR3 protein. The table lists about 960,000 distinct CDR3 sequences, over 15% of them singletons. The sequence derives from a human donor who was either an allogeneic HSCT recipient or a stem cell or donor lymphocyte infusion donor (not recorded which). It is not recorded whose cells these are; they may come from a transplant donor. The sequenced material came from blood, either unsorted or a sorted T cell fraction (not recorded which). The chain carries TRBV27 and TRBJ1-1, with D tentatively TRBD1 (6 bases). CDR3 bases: TGTGCCAGCAGTTTAGGGGCCGGGACACCTATGAACACTGAAGCTTTCTTT. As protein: CASSLGAGTPMNTEAFF.